This T cell receptor beta chain comes out of a study of Ad26.COV2.S vaccination and SARS-CoV-2 variants. Across the whole study: Sample donor was a member of the COV1001 Ad26.COV2.S trial arm. Broader study findings: Breadth of non-spike TCRs did not differ between vaccinees and placebo recipients.

Regarding this clone: The antigen is not known.

The CDR3 runs 13 residues. From germline, CDR1 is SGDLS and CDR2 YYNGEE. V lost 0 bases to trimming and J lost 4 bases, with 7 bases between them. Measured with immunoSEQ multiplex PCR; TCRdb has only the in-frame clones, and not every one. The data contain some 410,000 clones, about nine tenths of them singletons. Described treatment: some 20 received Ad26.COV2.S at low or high dose, single or two shots; about five received placebo; per-sample allocation not given. Specimens were obtained on day 63 following the first vaccine or placebo injection. This sample comprised peripheral blood, obtained in a trial of Ad26.COV2.S vaccine versus placebo. This clonotype was obtained from a person between 18 and 59 years old who received the Ad26.COV2.S COVID-19 vaccine or a placebo. The chain has TRBV9 and TRBJ1-2; D gene uncertain. The CDR3 is CASSVGDVYGYTF. In DNA form, the CDR3 reads TGTGCCAGCAGCGTAGGTGATGTCTATGGCTACACCTTC. Full variable domain (rest looked up from reference TRBV9 and TRBJ1-2): DSGVTQTPKHLITATGQRVTLRCSPRSGDLSVYWYQQSLDQGLQFLIQYYNGEERAKGNILERFSAQQFPDLHSELNLSSLELGDSALYFCASSVGDVYGYTFGSGTRLTVV.